Given below is one T cell receptor (beta chain) in context. Clones were read by immunoSEQ multiplex PCR, and TCRdb kept only the in-frame ones, dropping some. This table has about 170,000 clones, around 90% appearing once. The CDR3 has 17 amino acids. CDR1 and CDR2 (germline): KGHSH, LQKENI. With 1 base clipped from V and 8 bases from J, the junction kept 13 bases outside the gene matches. The sample is drawn from a study of T cell responses to AZD1222 COVID-19 vaccine. The sample consisted of peripheral blood, taken on day 0 of AZD1222 vaccination. The chain links TRBV18 to TRBJ1-5; TRBD1 matches 8 bases. This receptor was taken from an adult in good health. The CDR3 nucleotides are TGTGCCAGCTCACCACAGTCAGGGACAGGATTTGAGGAGCCCCAGCATTTT. Translated: CASSPQSGTGFEEPQHF.